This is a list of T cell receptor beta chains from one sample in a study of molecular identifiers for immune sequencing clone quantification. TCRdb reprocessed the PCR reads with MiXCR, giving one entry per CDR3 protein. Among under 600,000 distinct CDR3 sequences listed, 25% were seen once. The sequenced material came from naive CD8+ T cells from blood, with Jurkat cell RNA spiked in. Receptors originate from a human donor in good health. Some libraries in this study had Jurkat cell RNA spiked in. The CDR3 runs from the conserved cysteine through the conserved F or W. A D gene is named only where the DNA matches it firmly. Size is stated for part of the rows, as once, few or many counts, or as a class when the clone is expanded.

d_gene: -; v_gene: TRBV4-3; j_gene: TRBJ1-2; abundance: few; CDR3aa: CASSQGPQTGDYYPNYGYTF; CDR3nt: TGCGCCAGCAGCCAAGGCCCTCAGACAGGCGATTACTACCCGAACTATGGCTACACCTTC
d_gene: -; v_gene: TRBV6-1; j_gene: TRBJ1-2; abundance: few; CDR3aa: CASSETGAYGYTF; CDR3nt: TGTGCCAGCAGTGAAACAGGTGCCTATGGCTACACCTTC
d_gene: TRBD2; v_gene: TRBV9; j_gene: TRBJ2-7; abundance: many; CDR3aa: CASSVAGTSGSYEQYF; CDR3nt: TGTGCCAGCAGCGTAGCTGGGACTAGCGGGAGCTACGAGCAGTACTTC
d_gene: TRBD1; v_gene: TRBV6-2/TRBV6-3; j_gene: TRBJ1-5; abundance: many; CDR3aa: CASSYTYGTAINQPQHF; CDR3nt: TGTGCCAGCAGTTATACCTACGGGACAGCCATCAATCAGCCCCAGCATTTT
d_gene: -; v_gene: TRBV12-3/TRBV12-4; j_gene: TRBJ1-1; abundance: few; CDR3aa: CASSPEFNTEAFF; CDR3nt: TGTGCCAGCAGCCCCGAGTTCAACACTGAAGCTTTCTTT
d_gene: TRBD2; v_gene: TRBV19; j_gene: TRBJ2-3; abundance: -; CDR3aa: CASSIGGGALDTQYF; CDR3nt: TGTGCCAGTAGTATCGGCGGGGGGGCTTTAGATACGCAGTATTTT
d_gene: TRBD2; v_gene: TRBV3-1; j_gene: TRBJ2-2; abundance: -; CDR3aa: CASSPPRSGRANTGELFF; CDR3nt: TGTGCCAGCAGCCCCCCGAGGAGCGGGAGGGCGAACACCGGGGAGCTGTTTTTT
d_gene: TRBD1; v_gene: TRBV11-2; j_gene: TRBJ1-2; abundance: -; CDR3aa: CATTTGTGGTGYTF; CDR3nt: TGTGCCACAACGACCGGGACAGGGGGCACTGGCTACACCTTC
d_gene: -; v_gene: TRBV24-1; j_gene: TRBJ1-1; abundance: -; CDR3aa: CATSEGSIGTEAFF; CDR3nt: TGTGCCACCAGCGAAGGGTCTATTGGCACTGAAGCTTTCTTT
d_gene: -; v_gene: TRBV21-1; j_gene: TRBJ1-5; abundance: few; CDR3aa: CARSDRDDQPQHF; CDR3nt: TGTGCCAGAAGCGACAGGGATGATCAGCCCCAGCATTTT
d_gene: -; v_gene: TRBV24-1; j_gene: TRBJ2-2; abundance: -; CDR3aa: CATSDLAGTNTGELFF; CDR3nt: TGTGCCACCAGTGATTTGGCAGGAACGAACACCGGGGAGCTGTTTTTT
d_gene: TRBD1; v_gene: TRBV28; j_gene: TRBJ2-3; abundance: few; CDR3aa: CASSPDRVEGTQYF; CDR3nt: TGTGCCAGCAGTCCCGACAGGGTCGAAGGTACGCAGTATTTT
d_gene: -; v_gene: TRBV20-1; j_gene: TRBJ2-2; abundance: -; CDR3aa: CSAEPRDWDGELFF; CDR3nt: TGCAGTGCAGAGCCCAGGGATTGGGACGGGGAGCTGTTTTTT
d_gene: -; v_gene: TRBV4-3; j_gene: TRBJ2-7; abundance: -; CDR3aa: CASSQDRASGLSYEQYF; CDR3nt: TGCGCCAGCAGCCAAGATAGGGCGAGCGGGCTATCCTACGAGCAGTACTTC
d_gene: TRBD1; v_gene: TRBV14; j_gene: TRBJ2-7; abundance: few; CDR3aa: CASSQTGMPYEQYF; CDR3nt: TGTGCCAGCAGCCAGACAGGGATGCCCTACGAGCAGTACTTC
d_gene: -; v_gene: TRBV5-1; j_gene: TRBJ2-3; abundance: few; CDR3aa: CASSNLGVRDDTQYF; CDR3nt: TGCGCCAGCAGCAACTTGGGCGTCAGGGATGATACGCAGTATTTT
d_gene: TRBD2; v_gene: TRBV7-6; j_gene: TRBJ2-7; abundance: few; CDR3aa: CASSLDAGGSYEQYF; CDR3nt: TGTGCCAGCAGCTTAGATGCGGGGGGCTCCTACGAGCAGTACTTC
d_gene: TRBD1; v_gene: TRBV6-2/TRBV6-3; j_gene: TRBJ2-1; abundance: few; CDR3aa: CASSLYRGDEQFF; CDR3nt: TGTGCCAGCAGTTTATACAGGGGGGATGAGCAGTTCTTC
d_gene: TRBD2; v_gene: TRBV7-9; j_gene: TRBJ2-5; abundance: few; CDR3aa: CASSLVTSGSGETQYF; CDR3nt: TGTGCCAGCAGCTTAGTCACTAGCGGGAGCGGAGAGACCCAGTACTTC
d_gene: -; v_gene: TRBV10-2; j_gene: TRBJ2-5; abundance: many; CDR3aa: CASSEAGAGETQYF; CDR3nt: TGCGCCAGCAGTGAGGCGGGGGCAGGAGAGACCCAGTACTTC
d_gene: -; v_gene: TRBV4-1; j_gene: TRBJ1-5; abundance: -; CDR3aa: CASSRAIGQPQHF; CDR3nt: TGCGCCAGCAGCCGGGCTATTGGCCAGCCCCAGCATTTT
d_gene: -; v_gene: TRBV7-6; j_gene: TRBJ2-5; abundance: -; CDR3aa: CASSELAKEPQYF; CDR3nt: TGTGCCAGCAGCGAGCTAGCGAAAGAGCCCCAGTACTTC
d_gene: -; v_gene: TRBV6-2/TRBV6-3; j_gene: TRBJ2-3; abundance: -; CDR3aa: CASSAQGFTDTQYF; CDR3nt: TGTGCCAGCAGCGCACAGGGTTTTACAGATACGCAGTATTTT
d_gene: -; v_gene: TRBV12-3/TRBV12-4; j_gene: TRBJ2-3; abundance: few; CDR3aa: CASSFGIRDTQYF; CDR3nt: TGTGCCAGCAGTTTCGGAATTCGCGATACGCAGTATTTT
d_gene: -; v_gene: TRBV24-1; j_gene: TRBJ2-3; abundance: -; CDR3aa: CATGTATSTDTQYF; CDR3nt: TGTGCCACCGGGACGGCTACTAGCACAGATACGCAGTATTTT
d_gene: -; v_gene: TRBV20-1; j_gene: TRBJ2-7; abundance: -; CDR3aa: CSAGPDYSYEGQYF; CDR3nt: TGCAGTGCTGGACCGGACTATAGCTACGAGGGGCAGTACTTC
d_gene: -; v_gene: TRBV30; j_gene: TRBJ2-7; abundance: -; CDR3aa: CAWSVRYLGHEQYF; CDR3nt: TGTGCCTGGAGTGTACGTTATTTGGGCCACGAGCAGTACTTC
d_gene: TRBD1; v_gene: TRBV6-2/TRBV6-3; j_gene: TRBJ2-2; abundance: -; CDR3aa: CAPWDSATGELFF; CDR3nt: TGTGCCCCCTGGGACAGCGCCACCGGGGAGCTGTTTTTT
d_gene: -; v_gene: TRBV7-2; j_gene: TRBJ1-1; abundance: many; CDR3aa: CASSFGHRPEAFF; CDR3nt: TGTGCCAGCAGCTTCGGACACCGACCTGAAGCTTTCTTT
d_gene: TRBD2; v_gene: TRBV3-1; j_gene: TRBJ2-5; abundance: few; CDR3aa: CASSQIPLAGARETQYF; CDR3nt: TGTGCCAGCAGCCAGATACCCTTAGCGGGGGCCCGGGAGACCCAGTACTTC
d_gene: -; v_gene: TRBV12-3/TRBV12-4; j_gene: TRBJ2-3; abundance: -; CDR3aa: CASSYSTGLGSSTQYF; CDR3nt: TGTGCCAGCAGTTACTCGACGGGCCTGGGTTCGAGTACGCAGTATTTT
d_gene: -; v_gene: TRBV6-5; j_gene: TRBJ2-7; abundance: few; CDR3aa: CASSYGGPRYEQYF; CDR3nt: TGTGCCAGCAGTTACGGGGGACCGCGCTACGAGCAGTACTTC
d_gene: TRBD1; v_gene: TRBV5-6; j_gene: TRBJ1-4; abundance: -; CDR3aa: CASSARGTGGSHLFF; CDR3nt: TGTGCCAGCAGCGCTCGAGGGACAGGGGGGTCTCATCTGTTTTTT
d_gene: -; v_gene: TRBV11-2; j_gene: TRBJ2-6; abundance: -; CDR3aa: CASSLSGGANVLTF; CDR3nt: TGTGCCAGCAGCCTCAGCGGGGGGGCCAACGTCCTGACTTTC
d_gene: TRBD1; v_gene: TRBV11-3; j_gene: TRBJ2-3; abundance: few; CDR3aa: CASSPRTGGDADTQYF; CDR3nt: TGTGCCAGCAGCCCACGGACAGGGGGGGATGCAGATACGCAGTATTTT
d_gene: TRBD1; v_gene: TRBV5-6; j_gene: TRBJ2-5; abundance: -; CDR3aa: CASSWGQLEETQYF; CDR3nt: TGTGCCAGCAGCTGGGGACAGCTCGAAGAGACCCAGTACTTC
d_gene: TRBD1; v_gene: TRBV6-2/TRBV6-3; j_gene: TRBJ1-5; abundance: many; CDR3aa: CASSPWDSRPQHF; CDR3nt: TGTGCCAGCAGTCCGTGGGACAGCCGACCCCAGCATTTT
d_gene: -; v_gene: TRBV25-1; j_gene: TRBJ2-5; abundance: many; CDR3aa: CASSAPGPFETQYF; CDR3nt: TGTGCCAGCAGTGCACCGGGACCGTTTGAAACCCAGTACTTC
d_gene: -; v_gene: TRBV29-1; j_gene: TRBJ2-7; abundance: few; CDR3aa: CSVEQVGAYEQYF; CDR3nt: TGCAGCGTTGAACAAGTGGGAGCCTACGAGCAGTACTTC
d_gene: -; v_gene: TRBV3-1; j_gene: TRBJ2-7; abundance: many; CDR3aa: CASSQQREQYF; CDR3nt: TGTGCCAGCAGCCAGCAGCGAGAGCAGTACTTC
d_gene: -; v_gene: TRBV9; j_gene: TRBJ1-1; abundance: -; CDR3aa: CASSPETGIPKAFF; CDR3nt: TGTGCCAGCAGCCCCGAGACCGGAATCCCTAAAGCTTTCTTT
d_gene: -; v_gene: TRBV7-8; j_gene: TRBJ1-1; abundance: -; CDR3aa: CASSLALRRAETEAFF; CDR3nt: TGTGCCAGCAGCTTAGCGCTACGCAGGGCAGAGACTGAAGCTTTCTTT
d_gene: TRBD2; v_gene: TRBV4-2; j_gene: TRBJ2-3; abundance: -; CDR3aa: CASSQSLELAESTDTQYF; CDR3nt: TGTGCCAGCAGCCAAAGTCTCGAACTAGCGGAGAGCACAGATACGCAGTATTTT
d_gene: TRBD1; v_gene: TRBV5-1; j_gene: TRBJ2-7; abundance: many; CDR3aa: CASSSGQGSDEQYF; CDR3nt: TGCGCCAGCAGCTCCGGACAGGGTAGTGACGAGCAGTACTTC
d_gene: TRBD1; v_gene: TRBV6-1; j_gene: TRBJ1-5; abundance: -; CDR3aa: CASRTGRGNQPQHF; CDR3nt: TGTGCCAGCAGGACAGGGAGAGGCAATCAGCCCCAGCATTTT
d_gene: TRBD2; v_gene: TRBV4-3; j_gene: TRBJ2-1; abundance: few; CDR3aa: CASSQDRTSEYNEQFF; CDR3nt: TGCGCCAGCAGCCAAGATCGGACTAGCGAATACAATGAGCAGTTCTTC
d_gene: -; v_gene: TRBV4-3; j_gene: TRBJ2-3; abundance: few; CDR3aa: CASSLQFLYTDSTDTQYF; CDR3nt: TGCGCCAGCAGCCTCCAATTTTTATATACCGATAGCACAGATACGCAGTATTTT
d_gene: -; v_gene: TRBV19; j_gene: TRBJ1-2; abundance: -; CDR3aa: CASTPGDSNYGYTF; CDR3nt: TGTGCCAGTACCCCCGGAGACAGTAACTATGGCTACACCTTC
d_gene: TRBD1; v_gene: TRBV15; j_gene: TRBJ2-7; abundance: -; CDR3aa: CATSRGGGAGEQYF; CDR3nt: TGTGCCACCAGCAGAGGAGGGGGCGCGGGCGAGCAGTACTTC
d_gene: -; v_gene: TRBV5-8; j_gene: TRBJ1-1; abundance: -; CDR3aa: CASLGESEYEAFF; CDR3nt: TGTGCCAGCTTAGGGGAATCGGAATATGAAGCTTTCTTT
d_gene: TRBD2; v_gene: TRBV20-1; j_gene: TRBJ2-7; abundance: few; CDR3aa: CSASSLAGAGEQYF; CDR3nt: TGCAGTGCTAGTTCCCTAGCGGGAGCCGGGGAGCAGTACTTC
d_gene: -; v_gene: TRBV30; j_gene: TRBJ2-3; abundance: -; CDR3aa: CARSGPGTPGMDTQYF; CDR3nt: TGTGCCAGGAGTGGACCCGGGACACCGGGGATGGATACGCAGTATTTT